The T cell receptor beta chain under discussion was sequenced for a study of blood T cells in healthy people across ages. To note about this clonotype: The junction shows a germline mismatch at one end, possibly a read error.

With a J-beta primer mix and a sample-barcoded 5' primer, a second PCR ran about 6 to 11 cycles. Each CDR3 protein gets one entry after TCRdb re-called the 5' RACE reads with MiXCR. The data show about 830,000 distinct CDR3 sequences, around two thirds seen once. Per germline, CDR1 MNHEY and CDR2 SMNVEV (reference sequence). This CDR3 contains 15 residues. This TCR was sampled from a man younger than 45 in good health. This sequence joins TRBV27 and TRBJ2-1; 9 nucleotides line up with TRBD2. The sequenced material came from blood. The CDR3 loop reads CASRQGRGGYNEQLF. Written as DNA, the CDR3 is TGTGCCAGCAGACAAGGGCGGGGGGGATACAATGAGCAGTTGTTC.